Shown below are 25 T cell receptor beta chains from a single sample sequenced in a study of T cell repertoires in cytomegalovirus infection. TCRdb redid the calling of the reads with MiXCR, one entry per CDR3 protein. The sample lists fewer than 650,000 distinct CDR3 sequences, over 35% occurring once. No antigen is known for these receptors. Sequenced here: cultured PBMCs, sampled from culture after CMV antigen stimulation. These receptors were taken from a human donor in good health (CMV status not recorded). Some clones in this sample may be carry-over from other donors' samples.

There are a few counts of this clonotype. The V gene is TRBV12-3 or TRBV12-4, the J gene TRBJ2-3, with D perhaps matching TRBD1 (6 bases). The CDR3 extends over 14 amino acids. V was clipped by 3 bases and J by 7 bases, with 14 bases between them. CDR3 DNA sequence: TGTGCCAGCAGTTTTGGACAGCGCGGAAATACGCAGTATTTT. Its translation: CASSFGQRGNTQYF.

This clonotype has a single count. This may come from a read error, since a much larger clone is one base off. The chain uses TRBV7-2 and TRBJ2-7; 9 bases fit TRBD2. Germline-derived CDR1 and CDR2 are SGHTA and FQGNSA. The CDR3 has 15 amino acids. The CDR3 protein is CVSRPRLAASYEQYF. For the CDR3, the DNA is TGTGTCAGCAGACCTCGACTAGCGGCGTCATACGAGCAGTACTTC.

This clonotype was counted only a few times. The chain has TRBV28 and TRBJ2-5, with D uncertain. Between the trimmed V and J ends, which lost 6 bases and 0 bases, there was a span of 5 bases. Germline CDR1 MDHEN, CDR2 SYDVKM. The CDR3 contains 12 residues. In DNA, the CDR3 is TGTGCCAGCAGACGGTACCAAGAGACCCAGTACTTC. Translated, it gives CASRRYQETQYF.

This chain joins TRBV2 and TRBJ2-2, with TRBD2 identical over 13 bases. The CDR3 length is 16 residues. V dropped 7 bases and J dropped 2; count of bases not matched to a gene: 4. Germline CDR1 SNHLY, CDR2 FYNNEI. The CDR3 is CASTRTSGRNTGELFF. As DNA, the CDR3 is TGTGCCAGCACCAGGACTAGCGGGAGAAACACCGGGGAGCTGTTTTTT.

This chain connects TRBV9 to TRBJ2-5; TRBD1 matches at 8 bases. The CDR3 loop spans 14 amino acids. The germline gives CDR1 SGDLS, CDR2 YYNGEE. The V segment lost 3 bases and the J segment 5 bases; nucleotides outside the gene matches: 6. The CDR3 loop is CASSAGQGRETQYF. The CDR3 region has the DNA TGTGCCAGCAGCGCCGGACAGGGCAGGGAGACCCAGTACTTC.

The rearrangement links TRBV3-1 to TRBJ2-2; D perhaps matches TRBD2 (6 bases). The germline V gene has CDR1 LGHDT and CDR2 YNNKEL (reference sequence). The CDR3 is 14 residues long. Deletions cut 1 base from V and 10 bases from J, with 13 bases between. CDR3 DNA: TGTGCCAGCAGCCAAGCTGAGGGGCGGGAGGAGCTGTTTTTT. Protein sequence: CASSQAEGREELFF.

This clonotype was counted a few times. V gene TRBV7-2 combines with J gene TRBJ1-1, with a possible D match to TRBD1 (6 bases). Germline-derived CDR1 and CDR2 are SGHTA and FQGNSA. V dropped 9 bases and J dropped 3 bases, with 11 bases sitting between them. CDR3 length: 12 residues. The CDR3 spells CASSTGHTEAFF. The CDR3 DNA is TGTGCCAGTTCAACAGGGCACACTGAAGCTTTCTTT.

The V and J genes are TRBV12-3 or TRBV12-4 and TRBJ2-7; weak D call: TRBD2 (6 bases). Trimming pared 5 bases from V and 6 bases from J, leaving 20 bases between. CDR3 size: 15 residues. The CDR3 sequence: CASSLQGGALIEQYF. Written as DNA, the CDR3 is TGTGCCAGCAGTCTTCAGGGAGGTGCCCTTATCGAGCAGTACTTC.

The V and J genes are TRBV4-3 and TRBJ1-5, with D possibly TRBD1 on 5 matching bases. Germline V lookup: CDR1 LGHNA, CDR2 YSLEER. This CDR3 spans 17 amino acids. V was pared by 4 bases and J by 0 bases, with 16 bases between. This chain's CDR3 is CASSLLLGTVSNQPQHF. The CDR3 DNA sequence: TGCGCCAGCAGCCTATTGTTAGGGACGGTTAGCAATCAGCCCCAGCATTTT.

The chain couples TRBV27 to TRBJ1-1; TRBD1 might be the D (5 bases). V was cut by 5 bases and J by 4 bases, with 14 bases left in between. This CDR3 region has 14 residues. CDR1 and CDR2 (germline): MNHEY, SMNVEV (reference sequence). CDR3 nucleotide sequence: TGTGCCAGCAGTCCAATTACGGGGGGCACTGAAGCTTTCTTT. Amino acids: CASSPITGGTEAFF.

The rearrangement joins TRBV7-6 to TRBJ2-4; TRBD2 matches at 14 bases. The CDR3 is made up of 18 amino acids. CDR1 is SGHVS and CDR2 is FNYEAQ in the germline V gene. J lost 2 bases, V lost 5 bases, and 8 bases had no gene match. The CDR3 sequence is CASSQPGLAGEPKNIQYF. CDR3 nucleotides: TGTGCCAGCAGCCAGCCGGGACTAGCGGGAGAGCCCAAAAACATTCAGTACTTC.

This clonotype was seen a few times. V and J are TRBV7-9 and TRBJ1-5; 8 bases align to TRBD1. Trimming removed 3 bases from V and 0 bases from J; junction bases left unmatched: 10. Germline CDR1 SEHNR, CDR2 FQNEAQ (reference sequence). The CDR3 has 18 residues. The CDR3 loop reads CASSLGSGGPYSNQPQHF. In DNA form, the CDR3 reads TGTGCCAGCAGCTTGGGTTCAGGGGGCCCATATAGCAATCAGCCCCAGCATTTT. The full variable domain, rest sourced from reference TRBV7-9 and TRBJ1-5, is DTGVSQNPRHKITKRGQNVTFRCDPISEHNRLYWYRQTLGQGPEFLTYFQNEAQLEKSRLLSDRFSAERPKGSFSTLEIQRTEQGDSAMYLCASSLGSGGPYSNQPQHFGDGTRLSIL.

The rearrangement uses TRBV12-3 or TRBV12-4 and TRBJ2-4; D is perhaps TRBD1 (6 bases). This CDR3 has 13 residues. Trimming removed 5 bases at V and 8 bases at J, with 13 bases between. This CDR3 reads CASSRNRVDIQYF. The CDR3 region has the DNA TGTGCCAGCAGTAGGAACAGGGTTGACATTCAGTACTTC.

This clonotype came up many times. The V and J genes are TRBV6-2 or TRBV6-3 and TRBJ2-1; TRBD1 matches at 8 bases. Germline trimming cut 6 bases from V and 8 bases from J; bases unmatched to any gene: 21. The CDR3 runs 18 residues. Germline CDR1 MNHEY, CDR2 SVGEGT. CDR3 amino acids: CASRHASGTGPGSHEQFF. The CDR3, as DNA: TGTGCCAGCAGACACGCATCCGGGACAGGTCCTGGGAGTCATGAGCAGTTCTTC.

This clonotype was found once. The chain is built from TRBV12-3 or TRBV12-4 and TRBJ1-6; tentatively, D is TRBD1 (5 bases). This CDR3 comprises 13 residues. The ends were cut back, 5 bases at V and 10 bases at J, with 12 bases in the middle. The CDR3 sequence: CASSGTRESPLHF. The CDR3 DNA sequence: TGTGCCAGCAGTGGAACCAGGGAATCACCCCTCCACTTT.

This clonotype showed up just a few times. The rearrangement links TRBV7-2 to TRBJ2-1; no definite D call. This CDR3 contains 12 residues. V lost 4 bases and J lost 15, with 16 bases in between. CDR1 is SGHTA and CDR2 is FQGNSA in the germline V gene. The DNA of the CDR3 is TGTGCCAGCAGCTCCGATAGCAACCAGCCGTTCTTC. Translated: CASSSDSNQPFF.

CDR3 in DNA: TGCAGTGCTGGTCTATACCCAGGGGGACAAGAGACCCAGTACTTC. Its translation is CSAGLYPGGQETQYF. The chain has TRBV20-1 and TRBJ2-5, with TRBD1 identical over 7 bases. Trimming took 5 bases from V and 2 from J; bases not matched to a gene: 11. The CDR3 extends over 15 amino acids. CDR1 and CDR2 from the germline V gene are DFQATT and SNEGSKA (reference sequence).

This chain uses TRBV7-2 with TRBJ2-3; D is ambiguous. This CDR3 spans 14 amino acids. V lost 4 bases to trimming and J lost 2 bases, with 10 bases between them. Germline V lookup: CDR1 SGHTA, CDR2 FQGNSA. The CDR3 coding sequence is TGTGCCAGCAGCTCGACTCCGAACACAGATACGCAGTATTTT. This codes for CASSSTPNTDTQYF.

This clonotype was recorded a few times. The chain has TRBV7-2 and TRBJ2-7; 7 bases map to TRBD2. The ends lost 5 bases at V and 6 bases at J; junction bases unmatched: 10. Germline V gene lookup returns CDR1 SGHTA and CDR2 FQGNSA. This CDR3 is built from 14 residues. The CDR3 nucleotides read TGTGCCAGCAGCCCAGCCCCTCTAGCGGTCGAGCAGTACTTC. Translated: CASSPAPLAVEQYF.

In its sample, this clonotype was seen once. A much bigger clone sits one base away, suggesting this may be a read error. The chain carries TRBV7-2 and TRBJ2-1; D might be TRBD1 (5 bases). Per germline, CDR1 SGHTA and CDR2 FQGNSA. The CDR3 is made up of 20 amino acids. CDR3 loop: CASSFDWGRLTPKAYNERFF. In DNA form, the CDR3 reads TGTGCCAGCAGCTTCGATTGGGGCCGGCTCACTCCTAAGGCCTACAATGAGCGGTTCTTC.

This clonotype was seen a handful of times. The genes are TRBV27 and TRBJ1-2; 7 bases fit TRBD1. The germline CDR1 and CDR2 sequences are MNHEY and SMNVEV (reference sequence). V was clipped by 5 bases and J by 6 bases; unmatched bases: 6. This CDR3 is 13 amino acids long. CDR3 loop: CASSATGVHGYTF. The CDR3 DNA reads TGTGCCAGCAGTGCTACAGGGGTTCATGGCTACACCTTC.

This CDR3 reads CASSTRDAVSDGYTF. The CDR3 region has the DNA TGTGCCAGCAGCACCCGGGACGCAGTATCTGATGGCTACACCTTC. The rearrangement links TRBV7-4 to TRBJ1-2; a possible D gene is TRBD1 (5 bases). Germline assignment: CDR1 SGHVT and CDR2 SQSDAQ. There are 15 residues in the CDR3. V was shortened by 5 bases and J by 6 bases, with 19 bases between the two germline ends.

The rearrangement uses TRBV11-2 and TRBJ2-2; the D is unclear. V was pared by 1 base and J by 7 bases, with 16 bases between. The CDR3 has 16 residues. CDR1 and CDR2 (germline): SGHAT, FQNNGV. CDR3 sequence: CASSLVSGEESGELFF. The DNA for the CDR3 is TGTGCCAGCAGCTTAGTTTCTGGGGAAGAAAGCGGGGAGCTGTTTTTT.

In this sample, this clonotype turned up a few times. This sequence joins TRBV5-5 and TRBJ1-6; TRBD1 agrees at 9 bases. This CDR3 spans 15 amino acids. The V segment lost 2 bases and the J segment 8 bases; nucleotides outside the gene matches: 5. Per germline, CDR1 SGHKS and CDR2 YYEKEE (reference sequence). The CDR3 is CASSFRTGDDSPLHF. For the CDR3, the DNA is TGTGCCAGCAGCTTTAGGACAGGGGATGATTCACCCCTCCACTTT.

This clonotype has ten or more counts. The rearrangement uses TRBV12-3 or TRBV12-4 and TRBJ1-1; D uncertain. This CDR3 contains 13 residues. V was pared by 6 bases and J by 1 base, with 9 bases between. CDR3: CASSLIRNTEAFF. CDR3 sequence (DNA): TGTGCCAGCAGCTTAATCCGGAACACTGAAGCTTTCTTT.